This is a list of T cell receptor beta chains from one sample in a study of T cell repertoires in cytomegalovirus infection. TCRdb reprocessed the reads with MiXCR, giving one entry per CDR3 protein. The sample lists around 530,000 distinct CDR3 sequences; around 27% were seen once. Material: PBMCs. All receptors come from a human donor in good health (CMV status not recorded). Some clones in this sample may be carry-over from other donors' samples. Each CDR3 is given with its conserved first and last residue. The D gene is left open where the match is weak. Clone sizes are given selectively: once, few, many, or a class where the clone is expanded.

CASSIGILNTGELFF	TGTGCCAGTAGTATAGGCATCTTGAACACCGGGGAGCTGTTTTTT	-	TRBV19	TRBJ2-2	-
CASSTISGIGSADTQYF	TGTGCCAGCAGCACCATCAGCGGGATAGGATCGGCAGATACGCAGTATTTT	TRBD2	TRBV7-2	TRBJ2-3	few
CASSLQSGAIYGYTF	TGTGCCAGCAGCTTGCAGTCAGGGGCAATCTATGGCTACACCTTC	-	TRBV5-6	TRBJ1-2	many
CASSLGPGPLNTEAFF	TGTGCCAGCAGCCTAGGTCCTGGACCTCTGAACACTGAAGCTTTCTTT	-	TRBV5-3	TRBJ1-1	-
CASSGGFRTGPGNTIYF	TGTGCCAGCAGCGGAGGGTTCCGGACAGGGCCTGGAAACACCATATATTTT	TRBD1	TRBV9	TRBJ1-3	-
CSGRRVSTYEQYF	TGCAGTGGCCGACGAGTCTCAACCTACGAGCAGTACTTC	-	TRBV20-1	TRBJ2-7	-
CASSHPGGMNTEAFF	TGTGCCAGCAGTCACCCAGGAGGAATGAACACTGAAGCTTTCTTT	-	TRBV6-1	TRBJ1-1	-
CASSPMHDSNQPQHF	TGCGCCAGCAGCCCTATGCACGATAGCAATCAGCCCCAGCATTTT	-	TRBV4-3	TRBJ1-5	-
CASSTQAESSGTKNIQYF	TGTGCCAGCAGTACACAAGCAGAGTCGAGCGGGACCAAAAACATTCAGTACTTC	TRBD2	TRBV6-5	TRBJ2-4	-
CASSSDPPQRYNSPLHF	TGTGCCAGCAGCTCGGACCCCCCACAACGCTATAATTCACCCCTCCACTTT	-	TRBV7-6	TRBJ1-6	many
CASRLAGRAHNEQFF	TGTGCCAGCAGACTGGCGGGGAGGGCCCACAATGAGCAGTTCTTC	TRBD2	TRBV5-4	TRBJ2-1	-
CASSQAVGRAEAFF	TGTGCCAGCAGCCAGGCGGTGGGGAGGGCTGAAGCTTTCTTT	-	TRBV3-1	TRBJ1-1	-
CASSLGNGGAGGYTF	TGTGCCAGCAGCTTAGGGAATGGAGGTGCGGGTGGCTACACCTTC	-	TRBV7-2	TRBJ1-2	many